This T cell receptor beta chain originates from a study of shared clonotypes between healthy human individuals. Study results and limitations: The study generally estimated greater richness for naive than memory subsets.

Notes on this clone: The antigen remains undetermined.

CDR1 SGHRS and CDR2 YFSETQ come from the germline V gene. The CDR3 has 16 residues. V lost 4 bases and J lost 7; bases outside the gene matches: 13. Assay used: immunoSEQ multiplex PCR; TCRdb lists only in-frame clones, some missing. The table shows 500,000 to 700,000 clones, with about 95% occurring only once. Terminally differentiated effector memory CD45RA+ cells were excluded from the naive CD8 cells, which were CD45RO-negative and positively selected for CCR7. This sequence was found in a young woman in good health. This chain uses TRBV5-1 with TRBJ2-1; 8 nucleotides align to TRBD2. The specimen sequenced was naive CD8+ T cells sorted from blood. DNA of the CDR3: TGCGCCAGCAGCGTTGATAAGCGGGAGAGGAGAAATGAGCAGTTCTTC. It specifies CASSVDKRERRNEQFF.